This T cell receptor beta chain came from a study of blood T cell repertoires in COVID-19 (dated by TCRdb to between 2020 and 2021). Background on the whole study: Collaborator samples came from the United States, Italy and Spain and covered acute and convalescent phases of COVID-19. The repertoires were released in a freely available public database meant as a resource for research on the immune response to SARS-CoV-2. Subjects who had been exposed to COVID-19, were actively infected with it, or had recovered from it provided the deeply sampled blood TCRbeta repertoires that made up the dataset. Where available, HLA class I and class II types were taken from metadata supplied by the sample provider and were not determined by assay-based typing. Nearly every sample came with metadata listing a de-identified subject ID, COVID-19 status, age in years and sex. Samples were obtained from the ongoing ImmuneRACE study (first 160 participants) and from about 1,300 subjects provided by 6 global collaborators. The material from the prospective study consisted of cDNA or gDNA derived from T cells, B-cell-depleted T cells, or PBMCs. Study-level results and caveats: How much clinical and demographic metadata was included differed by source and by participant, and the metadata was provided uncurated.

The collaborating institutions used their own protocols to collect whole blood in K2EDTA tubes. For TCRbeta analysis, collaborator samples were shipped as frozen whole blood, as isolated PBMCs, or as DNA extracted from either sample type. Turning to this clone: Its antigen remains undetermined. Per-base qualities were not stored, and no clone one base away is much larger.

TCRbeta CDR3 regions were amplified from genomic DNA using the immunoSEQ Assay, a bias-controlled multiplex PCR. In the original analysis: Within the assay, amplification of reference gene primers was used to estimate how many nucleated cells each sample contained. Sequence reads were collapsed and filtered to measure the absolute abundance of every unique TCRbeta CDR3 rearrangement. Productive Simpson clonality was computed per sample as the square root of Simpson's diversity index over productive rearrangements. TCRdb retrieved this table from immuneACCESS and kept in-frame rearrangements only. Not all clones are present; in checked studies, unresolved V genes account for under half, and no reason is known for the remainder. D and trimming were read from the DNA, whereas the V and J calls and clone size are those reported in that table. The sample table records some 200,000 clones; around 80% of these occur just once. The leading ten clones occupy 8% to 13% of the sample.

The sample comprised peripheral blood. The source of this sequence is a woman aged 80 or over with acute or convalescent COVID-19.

The sequenced DNA is TGTGCCATCAGGCTGCCCGGCCAAGAGACCCAGTACTTC. It codes for CAIRLPGQETQYF. Recombination joined TRBV10-3 with TRBJ2-5, with no reliable assignment of the D segment. V and J are truncated by 6 bases and 1 base respectively, leaving an intervening sequence of 9 bases. Its CDR3 holds 13 amino acids, cysteine through phenylalanine. The entry retains the CDR3 DNA only, 39 bases that are in frame from base 1. In the germline V gene, CDR1 corresponds to ENHRY and CDR2 to SYGVKD.